This T cell receptor (beta chain) was recovered during a study of technical replicates of blood from several donors. This table comes from immunoSEQ multiplex PCR, and its TCRdb copy is limited to in-frame clones, with some not included. The data contain approximately 73,000 clones, 93% of them singletons. The CDR3 has 15 residues. Trimming left V 0 bases short and J 7 bases short, with 15 bases between. From germline, CDR1 is LNHDA and CDR2 SQIVND (reference sequence). V usage is TRBV19 and J usage is TRBJ1-2; the D gene is possibly TRBD1 (6 bases). The specimen sequenced was T cells isolated from PBMCs. The receptor comes from a human donor in good health. The CDR3 DNA reads as TGTGCCAGTAGTATAGACGTCAGGGGCGAGGCTGGCTACACCTTC. Its protein is CASSIDVRGEAGYTF.